These T cell receptor beta chains were read from a single sample in a study of identical twins. Each CDR3 protein gets one entry after TCRdb re-called the 5' RACE reads with MiXCR. Counted here are over 500,000 distinct CDR3 sequences, approximately 22% occurring once; the ten biggest clones make up around 1%. This sample was also put to use in a study of T cells expressing NK-cell markers.

Sequenced input: CD4+ T cells sorted from blood. These receptors all stem from a woman under 30 in good health. Each CDR3 is given with its conserved first and last residue. D genes are given only for firm matches. The size of a clone is reported for some rows only, either as once, few or many, or as a class for expanded clones.

cdr3_nt: TGTGCCAGCAGTAACAGGGTCGGGGGGACCGGGGAGCTGTTTTTT; cdr3_aa: CASSNRVGGTGELFF; j_call: TRBJ2-2; clone_size: .; cdr3_length: 15; v_call: TRBV6-5; d_call: .
cdr3_nt: TGCGCCAGCAGCTTGGGCGGACAGGGACAAGAGACCCAGTACTTC; cdr3_aa: CASSLGGQGQETQYF; j_call: TRBJ2-5; clone_size: .; cdr3_length: 15; v_call: TRBV5-1; d_call: TRBD1
cdr3_nt: TGTGCCAGCAGCTTGGTACTAGCGGGAGCCCCTTGGGCCGGGGAGCTGTTTTTT; cdr3_aa: CASSLVLAGAPWAGELFF; j_call: TRBJ2-2; clone_size: .; cdr3_length: 18; v_call: TRBV5-5; d_call: TRBD2
cdr3_nt: TGTGCCAGCAGTTTCTCACAGACTTTCCACTATGGCTACACCTTC; cdr3_aa: CASSFSQTFHYGYTF; j_call: TRBJ1-2; clone_size: .; cdr3_length: 15; v_call: TRBV6-2/TRBV6-3; d_call: .
cdr3_nt: TGTGCCAGCAGTTACCCCCACCCCCACTATAATTCACCCCTCCACTTT; cdr3_aa: CASSYPHPHYNSPLHF; j_call: TRBJ1-6; clone_size: .; cdr3_length: 16; v_call: TRBV6-5; d_call: .
cdr3_nt: TGTGCCAGCAGCTTGAACTCGTACACAGGGCCCCGGTCTGGGGCCAACGTCCTGACTTTC; cdr3_aa: CASSLNSYTGPRSGANVLTF; j_call: TRBJ2-6; clone_size: few; cdr3_length: 20; v_call: TRBV5-4; d_call: .
cdr3_nt: TGTGCCAGCAGCGTAGACGGGGATTGGAACTATGGCTACACCTTC; cdr3_aa: CASSVDGDWNYGYTF; j_call: TRBJ1-2; clone_size: .; cdr3_length: 15; v_call: TRBV9; d_call: .
cdr3_nt: TGCGCCAGCAGCTTGGGGCAGAGCCACCTGCGCACAGATACGCAGTATTTT; cdr3_aa: CASSLGQSHLRTDTQYF; j_call: TRBJ2-3; clone_size: few; cdr3_length: 17; v_call: TRBV5-1; d_call: .
cdr3_nt: TGTGCCTGGAGTGTTTTGGTGGGGTTAGCGGATACGCAGTATTTT; cdr3_aa: CAWSVLVGLADTQYF; j_call: TRBJ2-3; clone_size: .; cdr3_length: 15; v_call: TRBV30; d_call: .
cdr3_nt: TGTGCCAGCAGCTTAACAGTGGGGCCAGATACGCAGTATTTT; cdr3_aa: CASSLTVGPDTQYF; j_call: TRBJ2-3; clone_size: .; cdr3_length: 14; v_call: TRBV7-2; d_call: .
cdr3_nt: TGTGCCAGCAGCCCATGGACAGGGGGGCCCATGAACACTGAAGCTTTCTTT; cdr3_aa: CASSPWTGGPMNTEAFF; j_call: TRBJ1-1; clone_size: .; cdr3_length: 17; v_call: TRBV12-3/TRBV12-4; d_call: TRBD1
cdr3_nt: TGTGCCAGCAGCCCCTCCTTGTCGTTGGGTGAGCAGTTCTTC; cdr3_aa: CASSPSLSLGEQFF; j_call: TRBJ2-1; clone_size: many; cdr3_length: 14; v_call: TRBV11-2; d_call: .
cdr3_nt: TGCAGTGCTACGACAGTGAAGAACACTGAAGCTTTCTTT; cdr3_aa: CSATTVKNTEAFF; j_call: TRBJ1-1; clone_size: few; cdr3_length: 13; v_call: TRBV20-1; d_call: .
cdr3_nt: TGTGCCAGCAGCCAGGGCGGAGGTCAGCCCCAGCATTTT; cdr3_aa: CASSQGGGQPQHF; j_call: TRBJ1-5; clone_size: .; cdr3_length: 13; v_call: TRBV4-2; d_call: .
cdr3_nt: TGTGCCAGCAGGCCAAATTCGTTTGGAAACATTCAGTACTTC; cdr3_aa: CASRPNSFGNIQYF; j_call: TRBJ2-4; clone_size: .; cdr3_length: 14; v_call: TRBV7-2; d_call: .
cdr3_nt: TGTGCCAGCAGTTGGACAGTGACTGGCTATGGCTACACCTTC; cdr3_aa: CASSWTVTGYGYTF; j_call: TRBJ1-2; clone_size: few; cdr3_length: 14; v_call: TRBV12-3/TRBV12-4; d_call: .
cdr3_nt: TGTGCCAGCAGCTTTCGGCGGGGGCGCATGGGGACAGATACGCAGTATTTT; cdr3_aa: CASSFRRGRMGTDTQYF; j_call: TRBJ2-3; clone_size: few; cdr3_length: 17; v_call: TRBV7-9; d_call: .
cdr3_nt: TGTGCCAGCAGCTCCACCGGACAGAACGATAACGAGCAGTACTTC; cdr3_aa: CASSSTGQNDNEQYF; j_call: TRBJ2-7; clone_size: few; cdr3_length: 15; v_call: TRBV7-8; d_call: .
cdr3_nt: TGTGCCTGGCTTACAGATCGGACCCACGAGCAGTACTTC; cdr3_aa: CAWLTDRTHEQYF; j_call: TRBJ2-7; clone_size: .; cdr3_length: 13; v_call: TRBV30; d_call: .
cdr3_nt: TGTGCCAGCAGCTTGGGCGGGAATCTCGAGCAGTACTTC; cdr3_aa: CASSLGGNLEQYF; j_call: TRBJ2-7; clone_size: .; cdr3_length: 13; v_call: TRBV5-6; d_call: .
cdr3_nt: TGTGCCAGCAGAGCCGGGACAACTCATAATTCACCCCTCCACTTT; cdr3_aa: CASRAGTTHNSPLHF; j_call: TRBJ1-6; clone_size: few; cdr3_length: 15; v_call: TRBV6-1; d_call: .
cdr3_nt: TGCAGCGTAGCGGGGGGTATGGATGGCTACACCTTC; cdr3_aa: CSVAGGMDGYTF; j_call: TRBJ1-2; clone_size: .; cdr3_length: 12; v_call: TRBV29-1; d_call: .
cdr3_nt: TGTGCCAGCAGCCATCCCAGGGGAGCCTACAATGAGCAGTTCTTC; cdr3_aa: CASSHPRGAYNEQFF; j_call: TRBJ2-1; clone_size: few; cdr3_length: 15; v_call: TRBV3-1; d_call: .
cdr3_nt: TGTGCCAGCAGCCCATTTACTAGCGCATCAACCTACGAGCAGTACTTC; cdr3_aa: CASSPFTSASTYEQYF; j_call: TRBJ2-7; clone_size: few; cdr3_length: 16; v_call: TRBV6-1; d_call: TRBD2
cdr3_nt: TGCGCCAGCAGCTTTAGCGGGACCACGAACACCGGGGAGCTGTTTTTT; cdr3_aa: CASSFSGTTNTGELFF; j_call: TRBJ2-2; clone_size: few; cdr3_length: 16; v_call: TRBV5-1; d_call: TRBD2
cdr3_nt: TGTGCCAGCAGCTTGCGACAGTCACGGGGCTACACCTTC; cdr3_aa: CASSLRQSRGYTF; j_call: TRBJ1-2; clone_size: few; cdr3_length: 13; v_call: TRBV5-5; d_call: .
cdr3_nt: TGTGCTAGTGGCCAAACGAACACTGAAGCTTTCTTT; cdr3_aa: CASGQTNTEAFF; j_call: TRBJ1-1; clone_size: .; cdr3_length: 12; v_call: TRBV12-5; d_call: .
cdr3_nt: TGTGCCAGCAGCCTAGGAGGACTTACGAACACTGAAGCTTTCTTT; cdr3_aa: CASSLGGLTNTEAFF; j_call: TRBJ1-1; clone_size: few; cdr3_length: 15; v_call: TRBV7-2; d_call: .
cdr3_nt: TGTGCCATAAAAGAAAGGGGACAGGGTGGATTGGACGAGCAGTACTTC; cdr3_aa: CAIKERGQGGLDEQYF; j_call: TRBJ2-7; clone_size: .; cdr3_length: 16; v_call: TRBV10-3; d_call: TRBD1
cdr3_nt: TGCAGTGCTAGAGATCGGGGTTTTATCGGGGAAGAGACCCAGTACTTC; cdr3_aa: CSARDRGFIGEETQYF; j_call: TRBJ2-5; clone_size: many; cdr3_length: 16; v_call: TRBV20-1; d_call: .
cdr3_nt: TGTGCCAGCAGTTACTCAGACAGGGCCACAGATACGCAGTATTTT; cdr3_aa: CASSYSDRATDTQYF; j_call: TRBJ2-3; clone_size: many; cdr3_length: 15; v_call: TRBV6-5; d_call: TRBD1
cdr3_nt: TGTGCCAGCAGTAGCCCCCAGGGTGCGCAGTTCTTC; cdr3_aa: CASSSPQGAQFF; j_call: TRBJ2-1; clone_size: few; cdr3_length: 12; v_call: TRBV6-5; d_call: .
cdr3_nt: TGTGCCAGCAGTCGACAGGGGGCGGTTGGCAATCAGCCCCAGCATTTT; cdr3_aa: CASSRQGAVGNQPQHF; j_call: TRBJ1-5; clone_size: .; cdr3_length: 16; v_call: TRBV12-3/TRBV12-4; d_call: TRBD1
cdr3_nt: TGTGCCAGCAGCCTCCTGATAGCGGGAGGGTACGTCACCGGGGAGCTGTTTTTT; cdr3_aa: CASSLLIAGGYVTGELFF; j_call: TRBJ2-2; clone_size: .; cdr3_length: 18; v_call: TRBV11-1; d_call: TRBD2
cdr3_nt: TGCAGTGCTAGAGATCTGGGGGGTCAGGGGGCGAAAGATACGCAGTATTTT; cdr3_aa: CSARDLGGQGAKDTQYF; j_call: TRBJ2-3; clone_size: .; cdr3_length: 17; v_call: TRBV20-1; d_call: TRBD1
cdr3_nt: TGCGCCAGCAGCTTGGACAGGGATCGGTCACCCCTCCACTTT; cdr3_aa: CASSLDRDRSPLHF; j_call: TRBJ1-6; clone_size: .; cdr3_length: 14; v_call: TRBV5-1; d_call: .
cdr3_nt: TGTGCCAGCTCACCCCCGCGGGGGACTCCTAATAACTATGGCTACACCTTC; cdr3_aa: CASSPPRGTPNNYGYTF; j_call: TRBJ1-2; clone_size: .; cdr3_length: 17; v_call: TRBV18; d_call: .
cdr3_nt: TGTGCCAGCAGCTCCTCCGGGACTAGCGGGAGGGATACGCAGTATTTT; cdr3_aa: CASSSSGTSGRDTQYF; j_call: TRBJ2-3; clone_size: few; cdr3_length: 16; v_call: TRBV5-4; d_call: TRBD2
cdr3_nt: TGTGCCAGCAGCCCGATCGGGGTATGGCAGCCCCAGCATTTT; cdr3_aa: CASSPIGVWQPQHF; j_call: TRBJ1-5; clone_size: few; cdr3_length: 14; v_call: TRBV3-1; d_call: .
cdr3_nt: TGTGCCAGCAGCGTAGGAGGGATCTTCACCTACGAGCAGTACTTC; cdr3_aa: CASSVGGIFTYEQYF; j_call: TRBJ2-7; clone_size: .; cdr3_length: 15; v_call: TRBV9; d_call: .
cdr3_nt: TGTGCCAGCAGACGGGAAGGACAGGAACCCTACGAGCAGTACTTC; cdr3_aa: CASRREGQEPYEQYF; j_call: TRBJ2-7; clone_size: few; cdr3_length: 15; v_call: TRBV11-3; d_call: TRBD1
cdr3_nt: TGCAGTGCTAGAGGAGGACGACAGGGGGACACTGAAGCTTTCTTT; cdr3_aa: CSARGGRQGDTEAFF; j_call: TRBJ1-1; clone_size: many; cdr3_length: 15; v_call: TRBV20-1; d_call: TRBD1
cdr3_nt: TGCAGTGCTAGCAGCCTTAGCGGGAGACGGGAGCAGTTCTTC; cdr3_aa: CSASSLSGRREQFF; j_call: TRBJ2-1; clone_size: .; cdr3_length: 14; v_call: TRBV20-1; d_call: TRBD2
cdr3_nt: TGCAGCGTTGGACGGAAGAACACTGAAGCTTTCTTT; cdr3_aa: CSVGRKNTEAFF; j_call: TRBJ1-1; clone_size: few; cdr3_length: 12; v_call: TRBV29-1; d_call: .
cdr3_nt: TGTGCCAGCAGTTTGCAAGAAGCCAAAAACATTCAGTACTTC; cdr3_aa: CASSLQEAKNIQYF; j_call: TRBJ2-4; clone_size: few; cdr3_length: 14; v_call: TRBV12-3/TRBV12-4; d_call: .
cdr3_nt: TGCAGTGCTAGAGATCGGAGGGTCGAGGAGCAGTACTTC; cdr3_aa: CSARDRRVEEQYF; j_call: TRBJ2-7; clone_size: few; cdr3_length: 13; v_call: TRBV20-1; d_call: .
cdr3_nt: TGTGCCAGCAGCAAGGGACAGGCTAGATCACCCCTCCACTTT; cdr3_aa: CASSKGQARSPLHF; j_call: TRBJ1-6; clone_size: few; cdr3_length: 14; v_call: TRBV9; d_call: TRBD1
cdr3_nt: TGCGCCAGCAGCCTCACCACAGGCACCGGTGAAGCTTTCTTT; cdr3_aa: CASSLTTGTGEAFF; j_call: TRBJ1-1; clone_size: .; cdr3_length: 14; v_call: TRBV4-3; d_call: .
cdr3_nt: TGTGCCAGCACAGCGGGCAGCTATGGCTACACCTTC; cdr3_aa: CASTAGSYGYTF; j_call: TRBJ1-2; clone_size: many; cdr3_length: 12; v_call: TRBV2; d_call: .
cdr3_nt: TGTGCCATCGGTGCGGGTCCTTACGAGCAGTACTTC; cdr3_aa: CAIGAGPYEQYF; j_call: TRBJ2-7; clone_size: many; cdr3_length: 12; v_call: TRBV10-3; d_call: .
cdr3_nt: TGTGCCATCAGTGATTGGCAGGGCGGAGATACGCAGTATTTT; cdr3_aa: CAISDWQGGDTQYF; j_call: TRBJ2-3; clone_size: few; cdr3_length: 14; v_call: TRBV10-3; d_call: .
cdr3_nt: TGCTGTGCTCTAAAGACTAGCGGGAGGATCACAGATACGCAGTATTTT; cdr3_aa: CCALKTSGRITDTQYF; j_call: TRBJ2-3; clone_size: once; cdr3_length: 16; v_call: TRBV20-1; d_call: TRBD2
cdr3_nt: TGTGCCAGCAGCGTAGCAACTAGCGGGTGGAGTAATACGCAGTATTTT; cdr3_aa: CASSVATSGWSNTQYF; j_call: TRBJ2-3; clone_size: few; cdr3_length: 16; v_call: TRBV9; d_call: TRBD2
cdr3_nt: TGTGCCAGCAGTGAACCAGCGGGTGCCTACAATGAGCAGTTCTTC; cdr3_aa: CASSEPAGAYNEQFF; j_call: TRBJ2-1; clone_size: .; cdr3_length: 15; v_call: TRBV2; d_call: .
cdr3_nt: TGTGCCAGCAGTTACCCGGGACAGGGAGGCAACGAGCAGTACTTC; cdr3_aa: CASSYPGQGGNEQYF; j_call: TRBJ2-7; clone_size: many; cdr3_length: 15; v_call: TRBV6-7; d_call: TRBD1
cdr3_nt: TGTGCCAGCAGTTTTTCTCATTACGAGCAGTACTTC; cdr3_aa: CASSFSHYEQYF; j_call: TRBJ2-7; clone_size: many; cdr3_length: 12; v_call: TRBV12-3/TRBV12-4; d_call: .
cdr3_nt: TGCAGTGCCAGGGGACTAGCGGGAGACTCCTACGAGCAGTACTTC; cdr3_aa: CSARGLAGDSYEQYF; j_call: TRBJ2-7; clone_size: few; cdr3_length: 15; v_call: TRBV20-1; d_call: TRBD2
cdr3_nt: TGTGCCAGCAGCCAACGCGGGGGCATTTACAATGAGCAGTTCTTC; cdr3_aa: CASSQRGGIYNEQFF; j_call: TRBJ2-1; clone_size: .; cdr3_length: 15; v_call: TRBV5-6; d_call: .
cdr3_nt: TGCAGTGCTAGAGGTCTTGCGGGGACCACAGATACGCAGTATTTT; cdr3_aa: CSARGLAGTTDTQYF; j_call: TRBJ2-3; clone_size: few; cdr3_length: 15; v_call: TRBV20-1; d_call: .